The 17 T cell receptor beta chains below come from one sample, sequenced in a study of T cells after yellow fever vaccination. A single record per CDR3 protein comes from TCRdb applying MiXCR to the 5' RACE reads. The profile shows under 600,000 distinct CDR3 sequences, approximately 12% of them singletons. The source was PBMCs, collected on the day of the yellow fever booster vaccination. The source of these receptors is a man aged 25-45 years who received the YFV17D yellow fever vaccine.

Ten or more counts support this clonotype. The chain couples TRBV5-1 to TRBJ2-1; 12 bases agree with TRBD2. The CDR3 extends over 15 amino acids. Trimming at V came to 0 bases and at J to 8 bases, leaving 3 bases not matched to a gene. The germline V gene encodes CDR1 SGHRS and CDR2 YFSETQ. The CDR3 sequence: CASSLGLAGEDEQFF. CDR3 nucleotides: TGCGCCAGCAGCTTGGGACTAGCGGGAGAAGATGAGCAGTTCTTC.

The chain is built from TRBV5-5 and TRBJ2-7, with 8 bases lining up with TRBD1. The CDR3 loop spans 14 amino acids. The V and J ends lost 4 bases and 4 bases, in that order; junction bases with no gene match: 7. CDR1 SGHKS and CDR2 YYEKEE come from the germline V gene (reference sequence). This CDR3 reads CASSHDRGGYEQYF. Written as DNA, the CDR3 is TGTGCCAGCAGCCACGACAGGGGAGGTTACGAGCAGTACTTC.

This clonotype was observed a few times. This chain links TRBV30 with TRBJ2-5; 8 bases map to TRBD2. The CDR3 is 15 residues long. Germline V gene sequence: CDR1 GTSNPN, CDR2 SVGIG (reference sequence). The V gene end was trimmed by 4 bases and the J gene end by 5 bases; junction bases not matched to a gene: 12. CDR3 protein: CAWNPPGGPWETQYF. The CDR3 nucleotides read TGTGCCTGGAATCCTCCGGGGGGGCCCTGGGAGACCCAGTACTTC.

The chain has TRBV25-1 and TRBJ1-2; possibly TRBD1 for D (5 bases). V was shortened by 5 bases and J by 4 bases, with 17 bases between the two germline ends. The germline CDR1 and CDR2 sequences are MGHDK and SYGVNS. The CDR3 contains 15 residues. The CDR3 region has the DNA TGTGCCAGCAGTCACAGACGGGGGTTCGGCTATGGCTACACCTTC. This sequence encodes CASSHRRGFGYGYTF.

This clonotype was detected only a few times. The chain couples TRBV7-9 to TRBJ1-1; 7 nucleotides agree with TRBD1. Germline CDR1 and CDR2: SEHNR and FQNEAQ (reference sequence). Losses at the gene ends were 3 bases for V and 11 bases for J; bases not matched to a gene: 3. This CDR3 region has 11 residues. CDR3 nucleotide sequence: TGTGCCAGCAGCTTTGGGACAGCGGCTTTCTTT. Its translation is CASSFGTAAFF. The variable domain in full, with the rest retrieved from reference TRBV7-9 and TRBJ1-1, is DTGVSQNPRHKITKRGQNVTFRCDPISEHNRLYWYRQTLGQGPEFLTYFQNEAQLEKSRLLSDRFSAERPKGSFSTLEIQRTEQGDSAMYLCASSFGTAAFFGQGTRLTVV.

The table lists this clonotype with a few counts. The genes are TRBV20-1 and TRBJ2-3; D unclear. V was pared by 1 base and J by 0 bases, with 8 bases between. Germline CDR1 DFQATT, CDR2 SNEGSKA (reference sequence). The CDR3 loop spans 14 amino acids. The CDR3 DNA is TGCAGTGCTAGAGCCCCGACTAGCACAGATACGCAGTATTTT. Residues: CSARAPTSTDTQYF.

The chain couples TRBV25-1 to TRBJ1-1, with D unclear. The V end lost 3 bases, the J end lost 0 bases, and 8 bases lay between the germline ends. This CDR3 is built from 14 residues. CDR1 is MGHDK and CDR2 is SYGVNS in the germline V gene. The CDR3 DNA sequence: TGTGCCAGCAGTGATGCAGTCCTGAACACTGAAGCTTTCTTT. It translates to CASSDAVLNTEAFF.

The chain links TRBV7-2 to TRBJ2-6; perhaps TRBD2 as D (6 bases). The CDR3 runs 17 residues. From germline, CDR1 is SGHTA and CDR2 FQGNSA. V lost 5 bases to trimming and J lost 0 bases, with 14 bases between them. The CDR3 sequence is CASSLSPGGSGANVLTF. CDR3 DNA sequence: TGTGCCAGCAGCCTCTCCCCCGGGGGCTCTGGGGCCAACGTCCTGACTTTC.

At least ten counts were recorded for this clonotype. The chain is built from TRBV13 and TRBJ2-3, with D uncertain. CDR1 is PRHDT and CDR2 is FYEKMQ in the germline V gene (reference sequence). This CDR3 spans 12 amino acids. V lost 5 bases and J 2 bases, leaving 5 bases between the germline ends. The CDR3 region has the DNA TGTGCCAGCAGCCGCGACACAGATACGCAGTATTTT. It specifies CASSRDTDTQYF.

The chain links TRBV5-1 to TRBJ2-2; the D gene could be TRBD1 or TRBD2 (5 bases each). Germline V gene data show CDR1 as SGHRS and CDR2 as YFSETQ. V lost 8 bases to trimming and J lost 2 bases, with 19 bases between them. The CDR3 covers 16 residues. The CDR3 loop is CASVPGAIPNTGELFF. In DNA, the CDR3 is TGCGCCAGTGTCCCCGGGGCAATCCCTAACACCGGGGAGCTGTTTTTT.

The J gene is TRBJ2-2, the V gene TRBV19, with D perhaps matching TRBD2 (5 bases). The CDR3 runs 15 residues. Trimming removed 3 bases from V and 3 bases from J, with 11 bases in between. CDR1 and CDR2 from the germline V gene are LNHDA and SQIVND (reference sequence). As DNA, the CDR3 is TGTGCCAGTAGTATTTGGCGGGTGGACACCGGGGAGCTGTTTTTT. Protein: CASSIWRVDTGELFF.

This clonotype was picked up a small number of times. The CDR3, as DNA: TGTGCCAGTAGTGCGACAGGGAAGCGGACACCACAAGAGACCCAGTACTTC. This translates into CASSATGKRTPQETQYF. The gene calls are TRBV19 and TRBJ2-5; 7 nucleotides line up with TRBD1. Germline V lookup: CDR1 LNHDA, CDR2 SQIVND (reference sequence). The CDR3 extends over 17 amino acids. With 5 bases clipped from V and 2 bases from J, the junction kept 14 bases outside the gene matches. Based on the CDR3 plus reference TRBV19 and TRBJ2-5, the full variable domain is DGGITQSPKYLFRKEGQNVTLSCEQNLNHDAMYWYRQDPGQGLRLIYYSQIVNDFQKGDIAEGYSVSREKKESFPLTVTSAQKNPTAFYLCASSATGKRTPQETQYFGPGTRLLVL.

This clonotype came up many times. This chain connects TRBV7-2 to TRBJ2-1; D is undetermined. The CDR3 has 12 amino acids. Germline V CDR1 and CDR2: SGHTA, FQGNSA. V was shortened by 2 bases and J by 9 bases, with 8 bases between the two germline ends. The CDR3 DNA reads as TGTGCCAGCAGCTTAAACCCCGGTGAGCAGTTCTTC. It encodes CASSLNPGEQFF.

The rearrangement links TRBV6-1 to TRBJ2-5; TRBD1 matches 10 bases. J lost 8 bases, V lost 1 base, and 7 bases had no gene match. Germline CDR1 and CDR2: MNHNS and SASEGT. CDR3 size: 15 residues. The CDR3 bases are TGTGCCAGCAGTGAAGTTTGGGACAGGGGTGTAACCCAGTACTTC. Amino acids: CASSEVWDRGVTQYF.

The chain uses TRBV18 and TRBJ1-1, with a tentative D call TRBD1 (5 bases). Germline CDR1 is KGHSH and CDR2 is LQKENI. CDR3 length: 12 residues. V shed 0 bases and J shed 11 bases, with 10 bases lying between them. CDR3 sequence reads: CASSPPGGAAFF. In nucleotides, the CDR3 is TGTGCCAGCTCACCACCAGGAGGGGCGGCTTTCTTT. The full variable domain, its missing parts supplied by reference TRBV18 and TRBJ1-1, is NAGVMQNPRHLVRRRGQEARLRCSPMKGHSHVYWYRQLPEEGLKFMVYLQKENIIDESGMPKERFSAEFPKEGPSILRIQQVVRGDSAAYFCASSPPGGAAFFGQGTRLTVV.

This clonotype was seen a few times. This chain uses TRBV7-8 with TRBJ2-5; TRBD1 matches 8 bases. V lost 7 bases to trimming and J lost 4 bases; unmatched junction nucleotides: 5. The CDR3 runs 13 residues. Germline loops: CDR1 SGHVS, CDR2 FQNEAQ. CDR3 sequence reads: CASIRTGRETQYF. In nucleotides, the CDR3 is TGTGCCAGCATTCGGACAGGGCGAGAGACCCAGTACTTC.

V and J are TRBV20-1 and TRBJ2-7; no clear D. CDR3 length equals 13 residues. CDR1 is DFQATT, CDR2 SNEGSKA, per germline (reference sequence). V was cut by 0 bases and J by 3 bases, with 9 bases left in between. CDR3 sequence reads: CSAREGSLYEQYF. The CDR3 bases are TGCAGTGCTAGAGAGGGGTCCCTCTACGAGCAGTACTTC.